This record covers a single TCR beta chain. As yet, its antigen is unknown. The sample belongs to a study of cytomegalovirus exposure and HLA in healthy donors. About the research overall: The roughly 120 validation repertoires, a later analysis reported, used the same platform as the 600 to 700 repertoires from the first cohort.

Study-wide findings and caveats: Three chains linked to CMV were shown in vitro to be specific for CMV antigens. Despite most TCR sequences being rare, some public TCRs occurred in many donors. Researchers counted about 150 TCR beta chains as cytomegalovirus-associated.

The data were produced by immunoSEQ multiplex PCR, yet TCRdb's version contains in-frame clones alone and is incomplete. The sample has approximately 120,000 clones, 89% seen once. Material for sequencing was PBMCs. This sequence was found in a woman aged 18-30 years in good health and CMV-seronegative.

This CDR3 reads CASAEAANTEAFF. CDR3 nucleotide sequence: TGCGCCAGCGCCGAGGCGGCGAACACTGAAGCTTTCTTT. This chain connects TRBV5-1 to TRBJ1-1; no clear D gene. The CDR3 is made up of 13 amino acids. Trimming shortened V by 7 bases and J by 1 base, and 11 bases separated the two germline ends. Germline V gene data show CDR1 as SGHRS and CDR2 as YFSETQ. Supplemented by reference TRBV5-1 and TRBJ1-1, the full variable domain reads KAGVTQTPRYLIKTRGQQVTLSCSPISGHRSVSWYQQTPGQGLQFLFEYFSETQRNKGNFPGRFSGRQFSNSRSEMNVSTLELGDSALYLCASAEAANTEAFFGQGTRLTVV.